These 17 T cell receptor beta chains were all obtained from the same sample, sequenced in a study of low-dose radiotherapy and immunotherapy resistance in tumors. Covering alpha and beta chains, TRAV- and TRBV-specific primers were used for the first-strand cDNA. TCR amplification involved approximately 20 PCR cycles with a constant-region primer and V-primer adapter. From the reads, TCRdb called clonotypes with MiXCR, one entry per CDR3 protein. The table records about 39,000 distinct CDR3 sequences, roughly 31% of them present only once. The time point is: before trial treatment. The specimen comprised PBMCs, sampled before treatment. These receptors originate from a male donor with gallbladder cancer.

A note on this clonotype: This may arise from a read error, as a much more abundant clone is one base away. The conserved final phenylalanine or tryptophan is absent from the CDR3, which likely points to a read error. The chain links TRBV11-1 to TRBJ2-5; 8 nucleotides align to TRBD2. Trimming took 2 bases from V and 5 from J; bases not matched to a gene: 7. The CDR3 spans 15 residues. CDR1 and CDR2 (germline): SGHAT, FQDESV (reference sequence). CDR3 sequence (DNA): TGTGCCAGCAGCTTACTGGGACTAGAGGAGGAGACCCAGTACGTC. It encodes CASSLLGLEEETQYV.

This clonotype was observed at least ten times. One end of the junction is discordant with germline, which a read error may explain. The CDR3 DNA reads TGCAGTGCTAGATCCGTACAGGGGAATCAGCTCCAGCATTTT. Translating gives CSARSVQGNQLQHF. The chain is built from TRBV20-1 and TRBJ1-5, with TRBD1 matching over 7 bases. Germline lookup yields CDR1 DFQATT and CDR2 SNEGSKA (reference sequence). This CDR3 has 14 residues.

This clonotype was seen many times. The rearrangement links TRBV7-6 to TRBJ2-2, with 8 bases lining up with TRBD1. This CDR3 has 18 amino acids. Germline trimming cut 6 bases from V and 1 base from J; bases unmatched to any gene: 13. The germline V gene has CDR1 SGHVS and CDR2 FNYEAQ. The CDR3 DNA reads as TGTGCCAGCAGTTTGATTTGGGGGGACAGGCAGAACACCGGGGAGCTGTTTTTT. Its translation: CASSLIWGDRQNTGELFF.

Turning to this clonotype: A far more abundant clone sits one base away, making this likely a read error. The chain recombines TRBV2 with TRBJ2-4; TRBD2 matches at 7 bases. Germline V lookup: CDR1 SNHLY, CDR2 FYNNEI. The J segment lost 13 bases and the V segment lost 1 base, leaving 16 bases of the junction unmatched. The CDR3 is 16 residues long. CDR3 coding DNA: TGTGCCAGCAGTGAAGGTGTAGCGGGCTCCTACAATGAGCAGTACTTC. This translates into CASSEGVAGSYNEQYF.

A note on this clonotype: It is unclear where the CDR3 begins or ends on the DNA, so no DNA is shown, and the CDR3 is as TCRdb lists it. The chain carries TRBV5-1 and TRBJ2-2. From its first to its last residue, the CDR3 has 18 amino acids. Germline CDR1 is SGHRS and CDR2 is YFSETQ. The CDR3 loop reads CASSLASVTQNTGELFFF.

The chain couples TRBV13 to TRBJ2-3, with D unresolved. CDR1 is PRHDT, CDR2 FYEKMQ, per germline (reference sequence). This CDR3 comprises 16 residues. Trimming cost V 5 bases and J 8 bases, with 23 bases left between them. The CDR3 coding sequence is TGTGCCAGCAGCCCTCTTATCGATGGGGTGAGAGGTACGCAGTATTTT. Translating gives CASSPLIDGVRGTQYF.

This clonotype was counted at least ten times. V is TRBV28 and J is TRBJ2-3, with D perhaps TRBD2 (6 bases). The germline gives CDR1 MDHEN, CDR2 SYDVKM. This CDR3 is 15 amino acids long. The V end lost 5 bases, the J end lost 4 bases, and 16 bases lay between the germline ends. The CDR3 nucleotides are TGTGCCAGCAGTCTAGCGCGCTCCCCCCCAGATACGCAGTATTTT. Translating it yields CASSLARSPPDTQYF.

The chain has TRBV24-1 and TRBJ2-5, with TRBD1 identical over 8 bases. Germline V CDR1 and CDR2: KGHDR, SFDVKD. This CDR3 spans 14 amino acids. The J segment lost 1 base and the V segment lost 3 bases, leaving 0 bases of the junction unmatched. CDR3 nucleotide sequence: TGTGCCACCAGTGATGGGACAGGCCAAGAGACCCAGTACTTC. Its protein is CATSDGTGQETQYF.

This clonotype showed up many times. V and J are TRBV7-9 and TRBJ1-5, with D possibly being TRBD1 (5 bases). Germline CDR1 is SEHNR and CDR2 is FQNEAQ (reference sequence). V dropped 5 bases and J dropped 5 bases, with 19 bases sitting between them. This CDR3 contains 16 residues. The CDR3 sequence is CASSVITGGSDQPQHF. The CDR3 DNA is TGTGCCAGCAGCGTGATTACGGGGGGGTCGGATCAGCCCCAGCATTTT.

This clonotype occurred a few times. The chain joins TRBV9 to TRBJ1-6, with 10 positions matching TRBD1. The V segment lost 4 bases and the J segment 9 bases; nucleotides outside the gene matches: 16. Per germline, CDR1 SGDLS and CDR2 YYNGEE. The CDR3 has 18 amino acids. DNA for the CDR3: TGTGCCAGCAGCCCCTACCTTACCGGGACAGGGGCGGGTTCACCCCTCCACTTT. This translates into CASSPYLTGTGAGSPLHF.

The table lists this clonotype with many counts. V gene TRBV7-2 combines with J gene TRBJ2-1; the match to TRBD2 covers 7 bases. This CDR3 region has 12 residues. CDR1 is SGHTA, CDR2 FQGNSA, per germline. Losses at the gene ends were 6 bases for V and 8 bases for J; bases not matched to a gene: 4. CDR3 bases: TGTGCCAGCAGGGCGGGGGTCGATGAGCAGTTCTTC. Its protein is CASRAGVDEQFF.

This clonotype was observed many times. The genes are TRBV7-7 and TRBJ1-1; unclear D gene. In germline, CDR1 is SSHAT, CDR2 FNYEAQ (reference sequence). Trimming removed 1 base at V and 3 bases at J, with 6 bases between. This CDR3 has 13 amino acids. CDR3 in DNA: TGTGCCAGCAGCTTAGGGGAGGACACTGAAGCTTTCTTT. Translation: CASSLGEDTEAFF.

This clonotype was detected ten times or more. V and J are TRBV7-2 and TRBJ2-5, with a weak D call TRBD2 (7 bases). Looked up from germline, CDR1 is SGHTA and CDR2 is FQGNSA. Trimming cost V 0 bases and J 3 bases, with 11 bases left between them. CDR3 size: 15 residues. The CDR3 DNA reads TGTGCCAGCAGCTTAGCCGGGGGGCCGGAAGAGACCCAGTACTTC. It yields the protein CASSLAGGPEETQYF.

This chain connects TRBV28 to TRBJ2-5, with 12 bases aligning to TRBD2. The CDR3 sequence is 17 residues long. Germline V lookup: CDR1 MDHEN, CDR2 SYDVKM. V shed 5 bases and J 2 bases; nucleotides not matched to a gene: 9. CDR3 amino acids: CASSPLGTSGPQETQYF. The CDR3 coding sequence is TGTGCCAGCAGTCCTCTTGGGACTAGCGGGCCACAAGAGACCCAGTACTTC. The full variable domain, completed using reference TRBV28 and TRBJ2-5, is DVKVTQSSRYLVKRTGEKVFLECVQDMDHENMFWYRQDPGLGLRLIYFSYDVKMKEKGDIPEGYSVSREKKERFSLILESASTNQTSMYLCASSPLGTSGPQETQYFGPGTRLLVL.

This clonotype is termed medium-sized. The chain uses TRBV28 and TRBJ1-3; TRBD1 aligns across 8 bases. From germline, CDR1 is MDHEN and CDR2 SYDVKM. The CDR3 consists of 16 residues. Trimming removed 11 bases from V and 0 bases from J; junction bases left unmatched: 12. CDR3: CAGPRQGRSSGNTIYF. As DNA, the CDR3 is TGTGCCGGACCCCGACAGGGGAGAAGCTCTGGAAACACCATATATTTT.

In the case of this clonotype: A clone one base away is much larger, so this may be a read error. The rearrangement links TRBV7-9 to TRBJ2-7, with 7 positions matching TRBD2. The CDR3 contains 15 residues. Germline V gives CDR1 SEHNR, CDR2 FQNEAQ (reference sequence). The junction had 18 bases not matched to a gene; V was cut back by 10 bases and J by 6 bases. The CDR3 coding sequence is TGTGCCAACAGTTCTCCCCGGGAGGCAAGAGTCGAGCAGTACTTC. Amino acid sequence: CANSSPREARVEQYF.

This clonotype came up a few times. The chain uses TRBV12-5 and TRBJ2-2; D may be TRBD1 or TRBD2 (5 bases each). There are 15 residues in the CDR3. Germline V CDR1 and CDR2: LGHNT, FRNRAP. The V gene lost 5 bases and the J gene lost 2 bases, with 12 bases spanning the gap. The CDR3 loop reads CASGGTPGNTGELFF. DNA for the CDR3: TGTGCTAGTGGTGGGACCCCCGGTAACACCGGGGAGCTGTTTTTT.